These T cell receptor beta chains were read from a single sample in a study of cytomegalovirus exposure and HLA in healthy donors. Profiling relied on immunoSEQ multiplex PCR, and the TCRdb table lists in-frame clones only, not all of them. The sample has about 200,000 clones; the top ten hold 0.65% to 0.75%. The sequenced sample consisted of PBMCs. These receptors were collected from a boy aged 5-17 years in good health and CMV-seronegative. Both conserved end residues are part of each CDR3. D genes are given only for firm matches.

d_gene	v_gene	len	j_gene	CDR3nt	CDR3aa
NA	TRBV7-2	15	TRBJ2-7	TGTGCCAGCACTCGTGGGCGACAGGGACTTTACGAGCAGTACTTC	CASTRGRQGLYEQYF
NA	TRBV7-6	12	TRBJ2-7	TGTGCCAGCAGCTTCCCGGGGTTGCCTCTGTCTTTC	CASSFPGLPLSF
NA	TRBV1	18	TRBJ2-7	TGCACCAGCAGCCAAGAGGGGGCCGGGGAAGAGAACTCCTACGAGCAGTACTTC	CTSSQEGAGEENSYEQYF
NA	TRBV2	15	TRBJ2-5	TGTGCCAGCAGTGATAACAGGGTCCTCCAAGAGACCCAGTACTTC	CASSDNRVLQETQYF
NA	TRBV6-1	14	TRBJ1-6	TGTGCCAGCATTCTCTCTCGGGGTAATTCACCCCTCCACTTT	CASILSRGNSPLHF
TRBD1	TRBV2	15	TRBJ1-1	TGTGCCAGCAGGGCTGTGGGACAGACGAACACTGAAGCTTTCTTT	CASRAVGQTNTEAFF
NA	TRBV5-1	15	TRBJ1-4	TGCGCCAGCAGCTTGGGTTGGAGTTCTAAAGAAAAACTGTTTTTT	CASSLGWSSKEKLFF
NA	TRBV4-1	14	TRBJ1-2	TGCGCCAGCAGCCTCACTGTTGGGGAGTATGGCTACACCTTC	CASSLTVGEYGYTF
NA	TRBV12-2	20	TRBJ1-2	TGTGCAAGTCGCTTAGCCCGCGAATTGAGGGGGCAGGGGAAGGACTATGGCTACACCTTC	CASRLARELRGQGKDYGYTF
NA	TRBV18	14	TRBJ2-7	TGTGCCAGCTCCCCGGGTGGCGGTCGCTACGAGCAGTACTTC	CASSPGGGRYEQYF
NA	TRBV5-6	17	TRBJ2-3	TGTGCCAGCAGCTTGGGTCTGGGGAGAACTAGCACAGATACGCAGTATTTT	CASSLGLGRTSTDTQYF